This T cell receptor beta chain was obtained from a study of blood T cell repertoires in COVID-19. Study background: Samples of COVID-19 (acute and convalescent) were obtained from the United States, Italy and Spain.

The protocol was immunoSEQ multiplex PCR, while the TCRdb copy is restricted to in-frame clones and leaves out a portion. Of roughly 16,000 clones listed, about 78% are singletons. This TCR derives from a human donor in a cohort sampled during active COVID-19. The sample consisted of peripheral blood.

The CDR3 DNA sequence: TGCAGCGCCGGACTAGGTCGGGAGACCCAGTACTTC. It specifies CSAGLGRETQYF. The chain couples TRBV29-1 to TRBJ2-5, with 7 positions matching TRBD2. Germline CDR1 is SQVTM and CDR2 is ANQGSEA. CDR3 length equals 12 residues. J was trimmed by 5 bases and V by 7 bases; bases with no gene match: 7.